This T cell receptor (beta chain) comes out of a study of blood T cell repertoires in COVID-19. Overall study: Samples came from the United States, Italy and Spain, spanning acute and convalescent COVID-19. T cells, B-cell-depleted T cells, or PBMCs supplied cDNA or gDNA.

The ends were cut back, 2 bases at V and 7 bases at J, with 12 bases in the middle. This CDR3 has 14 residues. Germline V lookup: CDR1 SGHNT, CDR2 YYREEE (reference sequence). In the study's own analysis: Reference gene primers were amplified, and this amplification served to estimate nucleated cell counts. Using immunoSEQ multiplex PCR, the repertoire was profiled, and TCRdb retains in-frame clones only, with some absent. The V and J calls and clone size are taken from that table; D and trimming were inferred from the DNA. The sample gives 95,000 to 110,000 clones, about 89% of which show up once; roughly 4.6% is in the top ten.

This sequence joins TRBV5-4 and TRBJ2-2; D is perhaps TRBD1 (5 bases). Sequencing was carried out using peripheral blood. The clonotype was recovered from a human donor in a cohort sampled during active COVID-19. The CDR3 DNA is TGTGCCAGCAGCTTAGGGGTGGAGCACGGGGAGCTGTTTTTT. Its translation: CASSLGVEHGELFF.